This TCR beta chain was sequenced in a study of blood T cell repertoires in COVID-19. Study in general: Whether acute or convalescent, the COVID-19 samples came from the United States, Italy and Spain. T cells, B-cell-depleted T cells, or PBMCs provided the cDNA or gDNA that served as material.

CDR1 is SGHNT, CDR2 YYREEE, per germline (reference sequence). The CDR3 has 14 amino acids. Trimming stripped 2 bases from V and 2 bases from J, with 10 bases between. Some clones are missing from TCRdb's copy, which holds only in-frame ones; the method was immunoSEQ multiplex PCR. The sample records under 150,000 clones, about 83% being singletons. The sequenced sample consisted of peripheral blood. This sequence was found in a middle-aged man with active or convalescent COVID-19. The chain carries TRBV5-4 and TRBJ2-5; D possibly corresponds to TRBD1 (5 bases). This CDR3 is CASSLGATQETQYF. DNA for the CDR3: TGTGCCAGCAGCTTAGGGGCCACACAAGAGACCCAGTACTTC.